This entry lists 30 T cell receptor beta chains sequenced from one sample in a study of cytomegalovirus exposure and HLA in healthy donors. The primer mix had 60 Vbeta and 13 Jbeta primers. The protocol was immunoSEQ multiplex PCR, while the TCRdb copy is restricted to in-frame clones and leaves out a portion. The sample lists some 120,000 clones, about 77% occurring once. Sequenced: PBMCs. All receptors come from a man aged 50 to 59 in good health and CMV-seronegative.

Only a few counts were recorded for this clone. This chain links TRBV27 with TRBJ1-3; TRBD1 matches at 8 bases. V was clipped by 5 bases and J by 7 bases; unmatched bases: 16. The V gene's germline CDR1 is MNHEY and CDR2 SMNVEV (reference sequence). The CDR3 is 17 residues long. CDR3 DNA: TGTGCCAGCAGTCCAGAGATGGTGGCAGGGGGCCGGAACACCATATATTTT. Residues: CASSPEMVAGGRNTIYF.

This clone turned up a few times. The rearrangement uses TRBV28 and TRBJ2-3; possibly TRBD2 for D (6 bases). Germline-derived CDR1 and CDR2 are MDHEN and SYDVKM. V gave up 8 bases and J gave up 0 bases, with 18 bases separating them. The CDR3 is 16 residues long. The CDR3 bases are TGTGCCAGCGCGGATTATAGCGGAACTAGCACAGATACGCAGTATTTT. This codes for CASADYSGTSTDTQYF.

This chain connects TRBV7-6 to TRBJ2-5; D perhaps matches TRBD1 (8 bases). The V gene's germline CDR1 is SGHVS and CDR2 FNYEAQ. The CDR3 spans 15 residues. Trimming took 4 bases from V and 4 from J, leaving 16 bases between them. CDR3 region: CASSSSTGGGETQYF. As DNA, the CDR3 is TGTGCCAGCAGCTCGAGTACAGGGGGGGGAGAGACCCAGTACTTC.

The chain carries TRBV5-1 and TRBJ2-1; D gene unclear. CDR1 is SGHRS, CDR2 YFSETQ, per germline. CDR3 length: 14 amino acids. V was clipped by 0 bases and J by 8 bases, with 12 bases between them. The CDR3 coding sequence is TGCGCCAGCAGCTTGGCAGGTGGGCACGATGAGCAGTTCTTC. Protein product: CASSLAGGHDEQFF.

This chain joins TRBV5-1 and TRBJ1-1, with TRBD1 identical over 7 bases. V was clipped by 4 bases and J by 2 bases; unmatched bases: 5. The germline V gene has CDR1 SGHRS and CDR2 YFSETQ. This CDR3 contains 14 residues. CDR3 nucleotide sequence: TGCGCCAGCAGCAGACAGGGAGGCAACACTGAAGCTTTCTTT. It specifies CASSRQGGNTEAFF.

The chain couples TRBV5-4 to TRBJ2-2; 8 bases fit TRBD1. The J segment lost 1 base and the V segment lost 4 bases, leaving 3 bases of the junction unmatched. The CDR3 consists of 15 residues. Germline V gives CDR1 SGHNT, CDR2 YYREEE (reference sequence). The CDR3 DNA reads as TGTGCCAGCAGCGCGGGACAGGTGAACACCGGGGAGCTGTTTTTT. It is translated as CASSAGQVNTGELFF.

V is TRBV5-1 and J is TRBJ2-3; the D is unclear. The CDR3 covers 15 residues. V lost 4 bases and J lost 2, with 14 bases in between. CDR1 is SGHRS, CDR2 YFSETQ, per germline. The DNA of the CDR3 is TGCGCCAGCAGCAACCATGACAAGATCACAGATACGCAGTATTTT. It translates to CASSNHDKITDTQYF.

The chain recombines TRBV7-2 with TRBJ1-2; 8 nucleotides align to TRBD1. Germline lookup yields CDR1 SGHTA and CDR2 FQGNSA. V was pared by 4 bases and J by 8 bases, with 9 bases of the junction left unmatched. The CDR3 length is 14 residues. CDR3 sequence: CASSSAGGWNGYTF. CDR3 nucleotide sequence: TGTGCCAGCAGCTCAGCAGGGGGCTGGAACGGCTACACCTTC.

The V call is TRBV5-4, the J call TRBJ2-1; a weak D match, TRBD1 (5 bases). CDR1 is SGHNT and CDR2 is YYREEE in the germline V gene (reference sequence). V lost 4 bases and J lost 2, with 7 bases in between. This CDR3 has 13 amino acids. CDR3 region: CASSPTAYNEQFF. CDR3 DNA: TGTGCCAGCAGCCCGACAGCCTACAATGAGCAGTTCTTC.

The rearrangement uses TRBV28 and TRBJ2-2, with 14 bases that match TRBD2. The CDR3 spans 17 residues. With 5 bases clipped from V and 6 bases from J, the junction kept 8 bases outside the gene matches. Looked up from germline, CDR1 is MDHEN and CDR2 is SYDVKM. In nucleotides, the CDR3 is TGTGCCAGCAGTCCACCGGGACTAGCGGGAGAGGCCGGGGAGCTGTTTTTT. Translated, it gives CASSPPGLAGEAGELFF.

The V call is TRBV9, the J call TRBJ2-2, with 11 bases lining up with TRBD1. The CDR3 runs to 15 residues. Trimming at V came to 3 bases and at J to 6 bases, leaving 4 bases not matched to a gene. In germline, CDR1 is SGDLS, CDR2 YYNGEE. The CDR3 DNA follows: TGTGCCAGCAGCGGGACAGGGGGCTGGCCCGGGGAGCTGTTTTTT. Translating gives CASSGTGGWPGELFF.

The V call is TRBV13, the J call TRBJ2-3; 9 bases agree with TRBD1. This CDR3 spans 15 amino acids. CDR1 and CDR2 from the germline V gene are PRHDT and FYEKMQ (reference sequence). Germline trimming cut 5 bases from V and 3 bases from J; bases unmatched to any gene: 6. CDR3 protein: CASSRQGEYTDTQYF. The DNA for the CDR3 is TGTGCCAGCAGCCGACAGGGGGAATATACAGATACGCAGTATTTT.

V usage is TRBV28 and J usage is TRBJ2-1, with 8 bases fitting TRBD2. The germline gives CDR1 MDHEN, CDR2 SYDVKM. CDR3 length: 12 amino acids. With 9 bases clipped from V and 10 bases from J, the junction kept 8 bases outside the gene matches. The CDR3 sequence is CASRLALEEQFF. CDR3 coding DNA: TGTGCCAGTAGACTAGCGTTGGAGGAGCAGTTCTTC.

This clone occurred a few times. The DNA of the CDR3 is TGTGCCAGCAGCTCAGGGACAGCTAACAATCAGCCCCAGCATTTT. This gives the protein CASSSGTANNQPQHF. This sequence joins TRBV28 and TRBJ1-5; TRBD1 aligns across 7 bases. This CDR3 has 15 residues. Looked up from germline, CDR1 is MDHEN and CDR2 is SYDVKM. The ends lost 6 bases at V and 3 bases at J; junction bases unmatched: 8.

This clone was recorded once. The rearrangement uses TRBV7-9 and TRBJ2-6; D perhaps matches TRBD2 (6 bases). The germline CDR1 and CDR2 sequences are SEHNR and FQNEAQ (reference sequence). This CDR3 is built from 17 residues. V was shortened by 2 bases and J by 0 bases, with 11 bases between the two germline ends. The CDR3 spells CASSLRAGGSGANVLTF. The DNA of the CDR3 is TGTGCCAGCAGCTTACGGGCCGGGGGCTCTGGGGCCAACGTCCTGACTTTC.

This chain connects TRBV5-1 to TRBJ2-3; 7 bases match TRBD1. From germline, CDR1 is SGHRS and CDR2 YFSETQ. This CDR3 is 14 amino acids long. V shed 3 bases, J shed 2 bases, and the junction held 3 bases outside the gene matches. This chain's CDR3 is CASSSGQATDTQYF. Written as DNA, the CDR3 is TGCGCCAGCAGCTCTGGACAGGCCACAGATACGCAGTATTTT.

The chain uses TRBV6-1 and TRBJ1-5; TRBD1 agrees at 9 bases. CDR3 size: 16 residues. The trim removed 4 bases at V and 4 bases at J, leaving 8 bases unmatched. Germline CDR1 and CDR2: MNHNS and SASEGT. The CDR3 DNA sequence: TGTGCCAGCAGTGGGGCCCGGGACAGGGTTAATCAGCCCCAGCATTTT. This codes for CASSGARDRVNQPQHF.

CDR3 sequence (DNA): TGTGCCAGCAGTCTGGGACTACACTCCTACGAGCAGTACTTC. Translating gives CASSLGLHSYEQYF. The chain carries TRBV27 and TRBJ2-7; TRBD2 matches at 7 bases. J lost 0 bases, V lost 5 bases, and 4 bases had no gene match. Germline CDR1 MNHEY, CDR2 SMNVEV (reference sequence). The CDR3 length is 14 residues.

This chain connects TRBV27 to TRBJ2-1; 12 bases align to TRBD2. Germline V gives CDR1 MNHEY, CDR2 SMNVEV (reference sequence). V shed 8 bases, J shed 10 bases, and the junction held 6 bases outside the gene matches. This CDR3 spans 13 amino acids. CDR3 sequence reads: CASRLAGEDEQFF. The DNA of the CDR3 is TGTGCCAGCCGACTAGCGGGAGAGGACGAGCAGTTCTTC.

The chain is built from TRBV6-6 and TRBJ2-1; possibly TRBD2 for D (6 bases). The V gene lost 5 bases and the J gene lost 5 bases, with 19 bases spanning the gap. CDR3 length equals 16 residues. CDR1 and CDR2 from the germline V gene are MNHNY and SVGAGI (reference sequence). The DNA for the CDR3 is TGTGCCAGCAGTAACCGGGACTTGGTGGGAGACAATGAGCAGTTCTTC. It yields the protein CASSNRDLVGDNEQFF.

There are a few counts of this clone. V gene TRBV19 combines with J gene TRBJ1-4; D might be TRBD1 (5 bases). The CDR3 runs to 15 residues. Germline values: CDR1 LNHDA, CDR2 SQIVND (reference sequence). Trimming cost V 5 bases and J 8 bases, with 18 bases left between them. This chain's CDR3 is CASSVNRFLPEKLFF. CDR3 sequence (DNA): TGTGCCAGTAGTGTGAACAGGTTTCTTCCGGAAAAACTGTTTTTT.

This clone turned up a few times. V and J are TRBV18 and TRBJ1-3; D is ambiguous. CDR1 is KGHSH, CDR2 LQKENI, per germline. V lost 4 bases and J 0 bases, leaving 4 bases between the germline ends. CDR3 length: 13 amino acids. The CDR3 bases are TGTGCCAGCTCACAGAGCTCTGGAAACACCATATATTTT. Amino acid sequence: CASSQSSGNTIYF.

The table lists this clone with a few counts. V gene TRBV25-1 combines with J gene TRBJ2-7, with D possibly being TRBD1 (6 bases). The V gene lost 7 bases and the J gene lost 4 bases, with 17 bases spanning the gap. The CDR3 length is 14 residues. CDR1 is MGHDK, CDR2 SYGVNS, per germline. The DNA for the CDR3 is TGTGCCAGCACTGACTCCAGGGGTCATTACGAGCAGTACTTC. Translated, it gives CASTDSRGHYEQYF.

CDR3 protein: CASSFAGGPAGELFF. The CDR3 coding sequence is TGCGCCAGCAGCTTTGCGGGAGGGCCCGCCGGGGAGCTGTTTTTT. The V call is TRBV5-1, the J call TRBJ2-2; 9 nucleotides align to TRBD2. V lost 2 bases and J lost 6; bases outside the gene matches: 5. The CDR3 has 15 amino acids. Germline CDR1 is SGHRS and CDR2 is YFSETQ.

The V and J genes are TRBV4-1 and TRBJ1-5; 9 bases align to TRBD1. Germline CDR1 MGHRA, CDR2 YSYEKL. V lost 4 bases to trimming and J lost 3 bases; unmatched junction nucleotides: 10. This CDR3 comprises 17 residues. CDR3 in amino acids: CASSRGQGTMDNQPQHF. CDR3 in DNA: TGCGCCAGCAGCCGCGGACAGGGGACAATGGACAATCAGCCCCAGCATTTT.

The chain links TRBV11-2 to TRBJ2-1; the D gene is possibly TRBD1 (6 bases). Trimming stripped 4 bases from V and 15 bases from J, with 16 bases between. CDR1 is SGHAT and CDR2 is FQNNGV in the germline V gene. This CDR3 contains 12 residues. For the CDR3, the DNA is TGTGCCAGCAGCTCACGAACAGGGTGGCCGTTCTTC. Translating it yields CASSSRTGWPFF.

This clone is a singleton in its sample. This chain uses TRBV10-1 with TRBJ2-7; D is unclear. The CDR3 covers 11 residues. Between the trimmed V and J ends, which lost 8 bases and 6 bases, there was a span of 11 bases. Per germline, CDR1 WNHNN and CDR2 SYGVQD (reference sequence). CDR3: CASSRPGEQYF. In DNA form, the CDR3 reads TGCGCCAGCTCTCGGCCGGGCGAGCAGTACTTC.

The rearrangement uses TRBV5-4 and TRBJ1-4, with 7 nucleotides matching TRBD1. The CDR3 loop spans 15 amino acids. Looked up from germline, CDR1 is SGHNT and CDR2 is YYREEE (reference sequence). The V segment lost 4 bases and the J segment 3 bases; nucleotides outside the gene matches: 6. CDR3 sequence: CASSPDRTSNEKLFF. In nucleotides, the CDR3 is TGTGCCAGCAGCCCGGACAGGACTTCTAATGAAAAACTGTTTTTT. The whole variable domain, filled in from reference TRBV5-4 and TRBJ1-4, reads ETGVTQSPTHLIKTRGQQVTLRCSSQSGHNTVSWYQQALGQGPQFIFQYYREEENGRGNFPPRFSGLQFPNYSSELNVNALELDDSALYLCASSPDRTSNEKLFFGSGTQLSVL.

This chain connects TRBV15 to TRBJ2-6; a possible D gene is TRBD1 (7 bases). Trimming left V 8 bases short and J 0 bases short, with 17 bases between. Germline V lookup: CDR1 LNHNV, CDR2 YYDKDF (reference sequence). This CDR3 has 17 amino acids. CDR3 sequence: CATSKGAEGSGANVLTF. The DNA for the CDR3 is TGTGCCACCTCAAAGGGGGCGGAGGGCTCTGGGGCCAACGTCCTGACTTTC.

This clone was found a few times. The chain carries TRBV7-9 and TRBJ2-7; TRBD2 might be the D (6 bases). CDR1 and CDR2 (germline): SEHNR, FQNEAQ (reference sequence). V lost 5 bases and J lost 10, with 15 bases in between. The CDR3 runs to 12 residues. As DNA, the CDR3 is TGTGCCAGCAGCATTAATCTCGGGACTCAGTACTTC. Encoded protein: CASSINLGTQYF.